This TCR beta chain comes out of a study of blood T cell repertoires in COVID-19. The overall study: Both acute and convalescent COVID-19 samples were obtained from the United States, Italy and Spain. In each case, the material was cDNA or gDNA derived from T cells, B-cell-depleted T cells, or PBMCs.

There are 14 residues in the CDR3. Trimming pared 9 bases from V and 5 bases from J, leaving 17 bases between. The V gene's germline CDR1 is SNHLY and CDR2 FYNNEI. Per the original methods: Amplification from reference gene primers served as the basis for estimated nucleated cell counts. Repertoires were generated with immunoSEQ multiplex PCR, while TCRdb's copy carries only in-frame clones and drops some. From that table come the V and J calls and clone size; the DNA was used to work out D and trimming. Of more than 70,000 clones in the sample, 80% to 90% were seen once. The chain combines TRBV2 with TRBJ2-1; maybe TRBD2 (5 bases). The sequence was obtained from a woman older than 75 with active or convalescent COVID-19. The sequenced material came from peripheral blood. The CDR3 loop reads CASVINVGDNEQFF. CDR3 nucleotides: TGTGCCAGTGTCATAAATGTGGGAGACAATGAGCAGTTCTTC.